The clone carrying this T cell receptor (beta chain) was detected only once. Antigen: not known. This sample is drawn from a study of Ad26.COV2.S vaccination and SARS-CoV-2 variants. Whole-study context: Enrollment placed the donor in the COV1001 Ad26.COV2.S trial arm. In the study, Ad26.COV2.S was injected intramuscularly once, or twice 56 days apart. Study results and caveats: Participants in the vaccine arm had higher spike-specific TCR breadth; placebo recipients had lower.

Germline assignment: CDR1 MDHEN and CDR2 SYDVKM. The CDR3 covers 13 residues. Trimming took off 3 bases at V and 8 bases at J, with 13 bases between the two ends. TCRdb keeps only in-frame clones here, not all; method: immunoSEQ multiplex PCR. In the table there are some 290,000 clones, 70% to 90% of which are singletons. Treatment reported: 15 to 20 received Ad26.COV2.S at low or high dose, single or two shots; several received placebo; per-sample allocation not given. It was on day 63 after the first vaccine or placebo injection that samples were taken. Aged 18-55 years, donor was enrolled in Boston in about 2020.

V gene TRBV28 combines with J gene TRBJ1-2; possible D gene TRBD1, 6 bases. This receptor was obtained from a person between 18 and 65 years old who received the Ad26.COV2.S COVID-19 vaccine or a placebo. Sequenced here: peripheral blood, sampled in a trial of Ad26.COV2.S vaccine versus placebo. CDR3 region: CASSFRGAGGYTF. In nucleotides, the CDR3 is TGTGCCAGCAGTTTTCGGGGGGCTGGAGGCTACACCTTC.